Listed below are T cell receptor beta chains from one sample, sequenced in a study of cytomegalovirus exposure and HLA in healthy donors. Here immunoSEQ multiplex PCR was the method, and the copy in TCRdb shows in-frame clones only, minus some. The data contain roughly 130,000 clones, more than 60% of them seen just once; the ten biggest clones take up 2.1%. Material for sequencing was PBMCs. Receptors originate from a woman in her thirties or forties in good health and CMV-seropositive. Each CDR3 is given with its conserved first and last residue. D genes are given only for firm matches. Not all rows give a size; the values are once, few, many and, for expanded clones, a class.

D gene: TRBD2
J gene: TRBJ2-5
clone size: few
V gene: TRBV2
CDR3 protein: CASTPQTSFETQYF
CDR3 DNA: TGTGCCAGCACTCCCCAGACTAGCTTTGAGACCCAGTACTTC

D gene: TRBD1
J gene: TRBJ1-2
clone size: once
V gene: TRBV7-8
CDR3 protein: CASSLRQGGGYGCTF
CDR3 DNA: TGTGCCAGCAGCTTAAGACAGGGTGGTGGCTATGGCTGCACCTTC

D gene: TRBD2
J gene: TRBJ2-1
clone size: few
V gene: TRBV28
CDR3 protein: CASKRGGRSNEQFF
CDR3 DNA: TGTGCCAGCAAACGGGGCGGGAGGTCCAATGAGCAGTTCTTC

D gene: TRBD1
J gene: TRBJ1-5
clone size: .
V gene: TRBV19
CDR3 protein: CASRPDRVSNQPQHF
CDR3 DNA: TGTGCCAGTAGGCCCGACAGGGTGAGCAATCAGCCCCAGCATTTT

D gene: TRBD2
J gene: TRBJ2-5
clone size: .
V gene: TRBV30
CDR3 protein: CAWSSGLAGQETQYF
CDR3 DNA: TGTGCCTGGAGTTCTGGACTAGCGGGGCAAGAGACCCAGTACTTC

D gene: TRBD1
J gene: TRBJ2-7
clone size: .
V gene: TRBV5-4
CDR3 protein: CASSSAGTGAPYEQYF
CDR3 DNA: TGTGCCAGCAGCTCCGCTGGGACAGGGGCCCCCTACGAGCAGTACTTC

D gene: TRBD1
J gene: TRBJ1-2
clone size: once
V gene: TRBV4-2
CDR3 protein: CASSHGDRPSAGYTF
CDR3 DNA: TGTGCCAGCAGCCACGGGGACAGGCCCTCCGCTGGCTACACCTTC

D gene: TRBD1
J gene: TRBJ1-1
clone size: .
V gene: TRBV30
CDR3 protein: CAWGRQGASGEAFF
CDR3 DNA: TGTGCCTGGGGCAGACAGGGGGCGTCGGGTGAAGCTTTCTTT

D gene: .
J gene: TRBJ1-5
clone size: .
V gene: TRBV4-1
CDR3 protein: CASSQLTGNQPQHF
CDR3 DNA: TGCGCCAGCAGCCAACTAACAGGTAATCAGCCCCAGCATTTT

D gene: .
J gene: TRBJ2-7
clone size: .
V gene: TRBV7-6
CDR3 protein: CASSLALEGTEQYF
CDR3 DNA: TGTGCCAGCAGCTTAGCGCTAGAGGGCACCGAGCAGTACTTC

D gene: .
J gene: TRBJ1-1
clone size: .
V gene: TRBV5-8
CDR3 protein: CASSRVGRMNTEAFF
CDR3 DNA: TGTGCCAGCAGCCGCGTGGGCAGGATGAACACTGAAGCTTTCTTT

D gene: .
J gene: TRBJ2-2
clone size: .
V gene: TRBV6-5
CDR3 protein: CASSYSSGTGELFF
CDR3 DNA: TGTGCCAGCAGTTACTCTTCGGGGACCGGGGAGCTGTTTTTT

D gene: TRBD1
J gene: TRBJ1-4
clone size: .
V gene: TRBV27
CDR3 protein: CASSLEGAGEKLFF
CDR3 DNA: TGTGCCAGCAGTTTAGAGGGGGCCGGTGAAAAACTGTTTTTT

D gene: TRBD1
J gene: TRBJ1-1
clone size: .
V gene: TRBV7-9
CDR3 protein: CASTPGQGWAFF
CDR3 DNA: TGTGCCAGCACCCCGGGACAGGGCTGGGCTTTCTTT

D gene: TRBD2
J gene: TRBJ2-7
clone size: .
V gene: TRBV30
CDR3 protein: CAWSVGGGAYEQYF
CDR3 DNA: TGTGCCTGGAGTGTAGGCGGGGGGGCCTACGAGCAGTACTTC

D gene: TRBD2
J gene: TRBJ2-1
clone size: .
V gene: TRBV7-2
CDR3 protein: CASSLLGGGLANEQFF
CDR3 DNA: TGTGCCAGCAGCTTACTTGGCGGGGGACTCGCCAATGAGCAGTTCTTC

D gene: TRBD1
J gene: TRBJ1-1
clone size: .
V gene: TRBV5-1
CDR3 protein: CASSLAGGYTEAFF
CDR3 DNA: TGCGCCAGCAGCTTGGCAGGGGGGTACACTGAAGCTTTCTTT

D gene: TRBD2
J gene: TRBJ2-1
clone size: once
V gene: TRBV15
CDR3 protein: CATSRDLGTSGNGAYNEQFF
CDR3 DNA: TGTGCCACCAGCAGAGATCTTGGGACTAGCGGGAACGGGGCTTACAATGAGCAGTTCTTC

D gene: .
J gene: TRBJ2-7
clone size: few
V gene: TRBV19
CDR3 protein: CASSIQQGSSYEQYF
CDR3 DNA: TGTGCCAGTAGTATTCAGCAGGGAAGCTCCTACGAGCAGTACTTC

D gene: TRBD1
J gene: TRBJ1-6
clone size: .
V gene: TRBV5-5
CDR3 protein: CASSALPGQGNSPLHF
CDR3 DNA: TGTGCCAGCAGCGCGCTTCCGGGACAGGGGAATTCACCCCTCCACTTT

D gene: .
J gene: TRBJ1-2
clone size: few
V gene: TRBV2
CDR3 protein: CASSELGYTF
CDR3 DNA: TGTGCCAGCAGTGAACTTGGCTACACCTTC

D gene: .
J gene: TRBJ1-5
clone size: .
V gene: TRBV7-8
CDR3 protein: CASSEDRYNQPQHF
CDR3 DNA: TGTGCCAGCAGCGAAGACAGGTACAATCAGCCCCAGCATTTT

D gene: TRBD2
J gene: TRBJ2-7
clone size: .
V gene: TRBV7-2
CDR3 protein: CASSSRLAAGYEQYF
CDR3 DNA: TGTGCCAGCAGCTCTCGACTAGCGGCCGGCTACGAGCAGTACTTC

D gene: TRBD1
J gene: TRBJ2-7
clone size: .
V gene: TRBV12-5
CDR3 protein: CASRGQGALEQYF
CDR3 DNA: TGTGCTAGCCGTGGACAGGGGGCCCTCGAGCAGTACTTC

D gene: TRBD1
J gene: TRBJ2-5
clone size: .
V gene: TRBV27
CDR3 protein: CAAGTGTETQYF
CDR3 DNA: TGTGCCGCCGGGACAGGGACTGAGACCCAGTACTTC

D gene: .
J gene: TRBJ1-1
clone size: few
V gene: TRBV18
CDR3 protein: CASSPSAGRSNAGAEAFF
CDR3 DNA: TGTGCCAGCTCACCCTCCGCGGGACGTTCCAATGCGGGGGCTGAAGCTTTCTTT

D gene: TRBD1
J gene: TRBJ1-2
clone size: .
V gene: TRBV4-3
CDR3 protein: CASSQDKGQGVGYTF
CDR3 DNA: TGCGCCAGCAGCCAAGACAAGGGACAGGGAGTCGGCTACACCTTC

D gene: .
J gene: TRBJ2-7
clone size: once
V gene: TRBV5-1
CDR3 protein: CASSIPGTYEQYF
CDR3 DNA: TGCGCCAGCAGCATACCGGGGACCTACGAGCAGTACTTC

D gene: .
J gene: TRBJ2-1
clone size: few
V gene: TRBV9
CDR3 protein: CASSVEPTRSNEQFF
CDR3 DNA: TGTGCCAGCAGCGTAGAGCCGACCAGGTCCAATGAGCAGTTCTTC

D gene: TRBD1
J gene: TRBJ1-5
clone size: .
V gene: TRBV7-2
CDR3 protein: CASSLGDRLYNQPQHF
CDR3 DNA: TGTGCCAGCAGCTTAGGGGACAGGCTTTACAATCAGCCCCAGCATTTT

D gene: .
J gene: TRBJ1-1
clone size: .
V gene: TRBV19
CDR3 protein: CASSRGGTEAFF
CDR3 DNA: TGTGCCAGTAGTAGGGGAGGTACTGAAGCTTTCTTT

D gene: .
J gene: TRBJ1-4
clone size: .
V gene: TRBV10-3
CDR3 protein: CAISESRAFLSEKLFF
CDR3 DNA: TGTGCCATCAGTGAGTCGCGCGCCTTCCTAAGTGAAAAACTGTTTTTT

D gene: TRBD1
J gene: TRBJ1-1
clone size: .
V gene: TRBV18
CDR3 protein: CASSPFSGTDNTEAFF
CDR3 DNA: TGTGCCAGCTCACCTTTCTCTGGGACAGACAACACTGAAGCTTTCTTT

D gene: TRBD1
J gene: TRBJ1-1
clone size: few
V gene: TRBV19
CDR3 protein: CASSRTGANTEAFF
CDR3 DNA: TGTGCCAGTAGCAGAACAGGGGCAAACACTGAAGCTTTCTTT

D gene: TRBD1
J gene: TRBJ1-1
clone size: .
V gene: TRBV19
CDR3 protein: CASSTRTGGRTEAFF
CDR3 DNA: TGTGCCAGTAGTACTCGGACAGGGGGCAGGACTGAAGCTTTCTTT

D gene: .
J gene: TRBJ2-7
clone size: .
V gene: TRBV29-1
CDR3 protein: CSVEGGWGGEQYF
CDR3 DNA: TGCAGCGTGGAAGGTGGGTGGGGAGGCGAGCAGTACTTC

D gene: TRBD1
J gene: TRBJ2-7
clone size: .
V gene: TRBV7-9
CDR3 protein: CASSWTGSSYEQYF
CDR3 DNA: TGTGCCAGCAGCTGGACAGGGAGCTCCTACGAGCAGTACTTC

D gene: .
J gene: TRBJ1-2
clone size: .
V gene: TRBV28
CDR3 protein: CASSVNPNYGYTF
CDR3 DNA: TGTGCCAGCAGTGTAAATCCCAACTATGGCTACACCTTC

D gene: TRBD1
J gene: TRBJ2-7
clone size: .
V gene: TRBV28
CDR3 protein: CASSYRGTYEQYF
CDR3 DNA: TGTGCCAGCAGCTACAGGGGAACCTACGAGCAGTACTTC

D gene: .
J gene: TRBJ2-1
clone size: few
V gene: TRBV4-3
CDR3 protein: CASSQDSRYNEQFF
CDR3 DNA: TGCGCCAGCAGCCAAGATAGCCGATACAATGAGCAGTTCTTC

D gene: TRBD1
J gene: TRBJ2-1
clone size: .
V gene: TRBV27
CDR3 protein: CASSLLNRGLYNEQFF
CDR3 DNA: TGTGCCAGCAGTTTACTCAACAGGGGCCTGTACAATGAGCAGTTCTTC

D gene: .
J gene: TRBJ2-6
clone size: .
V gene: TRBV6-5
CDR3 protein: CASSYSRSGANVLTF
CDR3 DNA: TGTGCCAGCAGTTACTCCCGGTCTGGGGCCAACGTCCTGACTTTC

D gene: TRBD1
J gene: TRBJ2-7
clone size: few
V gene: TRBV7-2
CDR3 protein: CASSLTPGTAYEQYF
CDR3 DNA: TGTGCCAGCAGCCTAACCCCAGGGACAGCCTACGAGCAGTACTTC

D gene: TRBD1
J gene: TRBJ2-7
clone size: once
V gene: TRBV5-1
CDR3 protein: CASSLDGTGGGEQYF
CDR3 DNA: TGCGCCAGCAGCTTGGACGGGACAGGGGGGGGTGAGCAGTACTTC

D gene: .
J gene: TRBJ2-4
clone size: .
V gene: TRBV30
CDR3 protein: CAWSEGGPKNIQYF
CDR3 DNA: TGTGCCTGGAGTGAAGGGGGACCCAAAAACATTCAGTACTTC

D gene: .
J gene: TRBJ2-1
clone size: .
V gene: TRBV5-1
CDR3 protein: CASSLPTGNNEQFF
CDR3 DNA: TGCGCCAGCAGCCTTCCGACAGGTAACAATGAGCAGTTCTTC

D gene: TRBD2
J gene: TRBJ2-1
clone size: .
V gene: TRBV23-1
CDR3 protein: CASSHEGTSGVYNEQFF
CDR3 DNA: TGCGCCAGCAGTCATGAGGGGACTAGCGGAGTTTACAATGAGCAGTTCTTC

D gene: TRBD1
J gene: TRBJ1-6
clone size: .
V gene: TRBV18
CDR3 protein: CASSQQGNDIGPLHF
CDR3 DNA: TGTGCCAGCTCACAACAGGGGAACGATATAGGACCCCTCCACTTT